Listed here are 29 T cell receptor beta chains from one sample, sequenced in a study of cytomegalovirus exposure and HLA in healthy donors. Profiling relied on immunoSEQ multiplex PCR, and the TCRdb table lists in-frame clones only, not all of them. The data hold 120,000 or so clones, with approximately 87% observed a single time. Sequencing input: PBMCs. The source is a woman under 40 in good health and CMV-seropositive.

The rearrangement links TRBV7-2 to TRBJ2-1; D is uncertain. The CDR3 runs 14 residues. Trimming pared 1 base from V and 4 bases from J, leaving 8 bases between. Germline values: CDR1 SGHTA, CDR2 FQGNSA. CDR3 residues: CASSLGERYNEQFF. DNA for the CDR3: TGTGCCAGCAGCTTAGGCGAGAGATACAATGAGCAGTTCTTC.

The chain links TRBV27 to TRBJ1-2, with TRBD1 as a possible D gene (5 bases). Germline CDR1 and CDR2: MNHEY and SMNVEV (reference sequence). CDR3 size: 13 residues. V gave up 8 bases and J gave up 4 bases, with 14 bases separating them. The CDR3 loop is CASGAGIRYGYTF. DNA of the CDR3: TGTGCCAGCGGGGCAGGGATCCGCTATGGCTACACCTTC.

The rearrangement joins TRBV28 to TRBJ2-3; 14 bases agree with TRBD2. Germline assignment: CDR1 MDHEN and CDR2 SYDVKM. The CDR3 contains 18 residues. Germline trimming cut 5 bases from V and 2 bases from J; bases unmatched to any gene: 9. The CDR3: CASSTRLAGGPVTDTQYF. The DNA of the CDR3 is TGTGCCAGCAGTACGAGACTAGCGGGAGGGCCTGTCACAGATACGCAGTATTTT.

The chain is built from TRBV7-2 and TRBJ2-3; 11 nucleotides agree with TRBD2. Germline lookup yields CDR1 SGHTA and CDR2 FQGNSA. CDR3 length equals 14 residues. With 5 bases clipped from V and 6 bases from J, the junction kept 4 bases outside the gene matches. For the CDR3, the DNA is TGTGCCAGCAGCCCCGGACTAGCGGGTGATACGCAGTATTTT. Amino acid sequence: CASSPGLAGDTQYF.

The chain recombines TRBV7-9 with TRBJ1-2; 7 bases are a match to TRBD1. V dropped 5 bases and J dropped 2; count of bases not matched to a gene: 8. Per germline, CDR1 SEHNR and CDR2 FQNEAQ (reference sequence). The CDR3 is made up of 15 amino acids. The CDR3 bases are TGTGCCAGCAGCCGCCCGGGACAGCAAAACTATGGCTACACCTTC. Translating it yields CASSRPGQQNYGYTF.

J is TRBJ2-5 and V is TRBV5-1; D gene ambiguous. The V gene's germline CDR1 is SGHRS and CDR2 YFSETQ. CDR3 length: 13 residues. V was pared by 0 bases and J by 5 bases, with 8 bases between. In DNA, the CDR3 is TGCGCCAGCAGCTTGGCTAGAAGGGAGACCCAGTACTTC. Protein sequence: CASSLARRETQYF. The entire variable domain, with the rest obtained from reference TRBV5-1 and TRBJ2-5, is as follows: KAGVTQTPRYLIKTRGQQVTLSCSPISGHRSVSWYQQTPGQGLQFLFEYFSETQRNKGNFPGRFSGRQFSNSRSEMNVSTLELGDSALYLCASSLARRETQYFGPGTRLLVL.

This clone turned up a few times. The J gene is TRBJ1-4, the V gene TRBV11-2, with 7 bases lining up with TRBD1. Germline values: CDR1 SGHAT, CDR2 FQNNGV. V shed 1 base and J 6 bases; nucleotides not matched to a gene: 5. This CDR3 is built from 15 residues. The CDR3: CASSLGDRDHEKLFF. Written as DNA, the CDR3 is TGTGCCAGCAGCTTAGGTGACAGGGATCATGAAAAACTGTTTTTT.

This chain links TRBV28 with TRBJ2-7, with 9 bases lining up with TRBD2. The CDR3 covers 15 residues. V lost 2 bases, J lost 4 bases, and 6 bases stayed unmatched. CDR1 is MDHEN, CDR2 SYDVKM, per germline. The CDR3 DNA is TGTGCCAGCAGTTTAACCGGGACTAGCTATTACGAGCAGTACTTC. Its translation is CASSLTGTSYYEQYF.

V is TRBV19 and J is TRBJ1-1; D unresolved. Germline V gives CDR1 LNHDA, CDR2 SQIVND (reference sequence). There are 15 residues in the CDR3. V was clipped by 3 bases and J by 1 base, with 12 bases between them. The CDR3 loop reads CASSISRGRNTEAFF. The CDR3 DNA is TGTGCCAGTAGTATCTCCAGAGGGAGGAACACTGAAGCTTTCTTT.

V and J are TRBV10-3 and TRBJ2-6; 14 nucleotides match TRBD2. Germline lookup yields CDR1 ENHRY and CDR2 SYGVKD. The CDR3 runs to 18 residues. The junction had 2 bases not matched to a gene; V was cut back by 3 bases and J by 1 base. The CDR3 region has the DNA TGTGCCATCAGTGACGGGACTAGCGGGAGTTCTGGGGCCAACGTCCTGACTTTC. The encoded protein is CAISDGTSGSSGANVLTF.

The rearrangement links TRBV4-3 to TRBJ2-1, with D tentatively TRBD1 (5 bases). V was clipped by 4 bases and J by 6 bases, with 19 bases between them. The germline V gene encodes CDR1 LGHNA and CDR2 YSLEER. The CDR3 is 16 residues long. CDR3 bases: TGCGCCAGCAGCCGCAAGTTTCAGGGTGCGAGCAATGAGCAGTTCTTC. As protein: CASSRKFQGASNEQFF.

This clone was picked up a small number of times. The genes are TRBV19 and TRBJ2-7; 9 bases match TRBD1. The trim removed 5 bases at V and 6 bases at J, leaving 8 bases unmatched. The CDR3 is made up of 14 amino acids. Germline CDR1 is LNHDA and CDR2 is SQIVND (reference sequence). CDR3 DNA sequence: TGTGCCAGTAGTCCCATACAGGGGGCAGGCGAGCAGTACTTC. It is translated as CASSPIQGAGEQYF.

This clone was detected a few times. The rearrangement uses TRBV7-9 and TRBJ1-4, with D possibly matching TRBD1 (6 bases). Trimming stripped 4 bases from V and 3 bases from J, with 12 bases between. Germline lookup yields CDR1 SEHNR and CDR2 FQNEAQ (reference sequence). The CDR3 is 15 amino acids. The CDR3, as DNA: TGTGCCAGCAGCTGGACGGACAGTTCTAATGAAAAACTGTTTTTT. It codes for CASSWTDSSNEKLFF.

The chain joins TRBV29-1 to TRBJ2-7, with 9 bases identical to TRBD2. From germline, CDR1 is SQVTM and CDR2 ANQGSEA. There are 17 residues in the CDR3. V lost 8 bases, J lost 2 bases, and 19 bases stayed unmatched. Written as DNA, the CDR3 is TGCAGCTCCATTCCCGGGCTAGCGGGGTCCTCCACCTACGAGCAGTACTTC. This gives the protein CSSIPGLAGSSTYEQYF.

The V and J genes are TRBV5-6 and TRBJ2-2; D unclear. The germline V gene encodes CDR1 SGHDT and CDR2 YYEEEE. This CDR3 region has 13 residues. The ends were cut back, 0 bases at V and 5 bases at J, with 5 bases in the middle. The CDR3 sequence is CASSLGSTGELFF. In DNA form, the CDR3 reads TGTGCCAGCAGCTTGGGCAGTACCGGGGAGCTGTTTTTT.

The rearrangement joins TRBV28 to TRBJ1-6; D might be TRBD1 (5 bases). The CDR3 is 15 residues long. With 5 bases removed from V and 4 bases from J, the gap between germline ends came to 12 bases. Germline V gives CDR1 MDHEN, CDR2 SYDVKM. This CDR3 is CASSASGKYNSPLHF. The CDR3 nucleotides read TGTGCCAGCAGTGCCTCAGGGAAATATAATTCACCCCTCCACTTT.

The rearrangement links TRBV6-5 to TRBJ1-2; possibly TRBD1 for D (5 bases). The germline CDR1 and CDR2 sequences are MNHEY and SVGAGI. The CDR3 length is 15 residues. V was trimmed by 0 bases and J by 4 bases, leaving 12 bases between them. Here the CDR3 DNA reads TGTGCCAGCAGTTACTCCGCGGGGGTAGGCTATGGCTACACCTTC. This codes for CASSYSAGVGYGYTF.

The chain recombines TRBV30 with TRBJ2-4; 9 bases map to TRBD2. The CDR3 runs 15 residues. Germline-derived CDR1 and CDR2 are GTSNPN and SVGIG (reference sequence). With 0 bases clipped from V and 5 bases from J, the junction kept 5 bases outside the gene matches. CDR3 region: CAWSVAGGPQNIQYF. CDR3 sequence (DNA): TGTGCCTGGAGTGTTGCGGGGGGGCCCCAAAACATTCAGTACTTC.

The rearrangement links TRBV7-6 to TRBJ2-3, with 10 bases aligning to TRBD2. J was trimmed by 0 bases and V by 2 bases; bases with no gene match: 2. CDR1 and CDR2 from the germline V gene are SGHVS and FNYEAQ. The CDR3 runs 16 residues. The CDR3 loop reads CASSLLAGASTDTQYF. In nucleotides, the CDR3 is TGTGCCAGCAGCTTACTAGCGGGGGCTAGCACAGATACGCAGTATTTT.

This clone has a single count. A read error may produce the germline difference seen at one junction end. The rearrangement uses TRBV6-6 and TRBJ2-7; 8 bases align to TRBD1. The V gene's germline CDR1 is MNHNY and CDR2 SVGAGI (reference sequence). This CDR3 region has 15 residues. The CDR3 region is CASSGGPGGSHEQYF. The CDR3, as DNA: TGTGCCAGCAGTGGAGGCCCAGGGGGCTCCCACGAGCAGTACTTC.

This chain joins TRBV12-2 and TRBJ2-7; TRBD2, as called in the table, went unchecked against the DNA. TRBV12-2 is classified as a pseudogene. CDR3 size: 15 residues. The CDR3 protein is CASRPEEGRHYEQYF. CDR3 nucleotides: TGTGCAAGTCGCCCAGAAGAGGGTCGGCACTACGAGCAGTACTTC.

The chain links TRBV2 to TRBJ1-3; D uncertain. The length of the CDR3 is 14 residues. The germline V and J ends were trimmed by 4 bases and 4 bases, with 11 bases remaining between them. Germline V gives CDR1 SNHLY, CDR2 FYNNEI. The CDR3 DNA sequence: TGTGCCAGCAGTGTACCGTCCGGGGGAAACACCATATATTTT. Protein sequence: CASSVPSGGNTIYF.

V is TRBV6-5 and J is TRBJ1-2; TRBD1 agrees at 8 bases. Looked up from germline, CDR1 is MNHEY and CDR2 is SVGAGI. Germline trimming cut 6 bases from V and 4 bases from J; bases unmatched to any gene: 7. This CDR3 has 14 residues. CDR3 in DNA: TGTGCCAGCAGCCCCAGGGGGCCTCTCTATGGCTACACCTTC. Its protein is CASSPRGPLYGYTF.

This chain uses TRBV6-1 with TRBJ2-7; D gene unclear. There are 14 residues in the CDR3. Germline V gene data show CDR1 as MNHNS and CDR2 as SASEGT. The V end was cut by 1 base, the J end by 6 bases, with 13 bases between. The CDR3 DNA follows: TGTGCCAGCAGTGAAGTGGCGACCTCGGGCGAGCAGTACTTC. Translating gives CASSEVATSGEQYF.

The chain joins TRBV6-5 to TRBJ2-2, with D hard to call. This CDR3 is built from 11 residues. Germline V gene lookup returns CDR1 MNHEY and CDR2 SVGAGI. The V end lost 10 bases, the J end lost 8 bases, and 11 bases lay between the germline ends. Here the CDR3 DNA reads TGTGCCACATGGCTTGCAGGGGAGCTGTTTTTT. Translated, it gives CATWLAGELFF.

The rearrangement links TRBV5-4 to TRBJ2-7, with 10 bases aligning to TRBD2. The CDR3 loop spans 15 amino acids. With 1 base clipped from V and 6 bases from J, the junction kept 7 bases outside the gene matches. CDR1 is SGHNT, CDR2 YYREEE, per germline (reference sequence). CDR3 sequence (DNA): TGTGCCAGCAGCTTGAGCGGGCTAGCGGGAGTCGAGCAGTACTTC. It encodes CASSLSGLAGVEQYF.

This sequence joins TRBV21-1 and TRBJ2-1; the table calls TRBD1, which could not be checked here. TRBV21-1 is assigned pseudogene status. This CDR3 is 15 amino acids long. The CDR3 loop reads CASSVRTAAYNEQFF. The CDR3 coding sequence is TGTGCCAGCAGCGTTCGGACAGCGGCCTACAATGAGCAGTTCTTC.

The V call is TRBV4-2, the J call TRBJ2-1; 10 bases align to TRBD2. Germline-derived CDR1 and CDR2 are LGHNA and YNFKEQ. The trim removed 1 base at V and 5 bases at J, leaving 5 bases unmatched. The CDR3 consists of 16 residues. As DNA, the CDR3 is TGTGCCAGCAGCCAAGCGCTAGCGGGAGTTAACAATGAGCAGTTCTTC. As protein: CASSQALAGVNNEQFF.

V and J are TRBV9 and TRBJ1-6, with a weak D call TRBD1 (6 bases). The germline V gene encodes CDR1 SGDLS and CDR2 YYNGEE. The CDR3 runs to 12 residues. Trimming removed 4 bases from V and 10 bases from J, with 9 bases in between. In nucleotides, the CDR3 is TGTGCCAGCAGCTCGGACAGCTCACCCCTCCACTTT. Translation gives CASSSDSSPLHF.